This T cell receptor beta chain was recorded in a study of T cell responses to AZD1222 COVID-19 vaccine. Study results and caveats: With two AZD1222 doses given, Spike-specific TCR breadth and depth both rose. Vaccine-related CD4 TCRs covered spike, predominating at 160-218 and 743-854. Females made up more of the donors, who were largely white British, and clonal diversity may have come out too low.

To note about this clone: Its specificity is not known.

The germline V and J ends were trimmed by 2 bases and 5 bases, with 6 bases remaining between them. The CDR3 is 13 residues long. Germline V gene lookup returns CDR1 SEHNR and CDR2 FQNEAQ (reference sequence). TCRdb keeps only in-frame clones here, not all; method: immunoSEQ multiplex PCR. This sample has about 100,000 clones, with approximately 88% found just once. The chain employs TRBV7-9 and TRBJ2-2; D uncertain. The TCR sequence derives from an adult in good health. This specimen was peripheral blood, taken on day 0 of AZD1222 vaccination. CDR3 amino acids: CASSLSGTGELFF. In DNA, the CDR3 is TGTGCCAGCAGCTTATCGGGTACCGGGGAGCTGTTTTTT.